This T cell receptor beta chain came from a study of T cells in Graves' hyperthyroidism and ophthalmopathy. General study findings and limits: A model of 13 V-J pairs discriminated ophthalmopathy from stable hyperthyroidism. Most clonotypes that expanded in the thyroid above 0.001 also showed up in blood.

Ophthalmopathy patients had moderate-to-severe active disease, CAS ≥3, NOSPECS ≥4, and disease duration under 3 months. V was pared by 0 bases and J by 4 bases, with 4 bases of the junction left unmatched. The germline CDR1 and CDR2 sequences are LGHNT and FRNRAP. This CDR3 comprises 16 residues. This clonotype was observed at least ten times. Antigen: not known. Amplified TCR beta CDR3 regions came from RNA transcripts. First-round RT-PCR with HTBI primers amplified the TCR CDR3 region. One entry per CDR3 protein results from TCRdb running MiXCR on the multiplex PCR reads. This table holds approximately 600,000 distinct CDR3 sequences, roughly 15% found once.

Sequenced: blood. The chain recombines TRBV12-5 with TRBJ2-5; 11 bases fit TRBD2. The sequence derives from a woman aged 40 to 50 with Graves' ophthalmopathy. CDR3 residues: CASGLVTSGRGETQYF. The CDR3 nucleotides are TGTGCTAGTGGTTTGGTAACTAGCGGGAGAGGAGAGACCCAGTACTTC.